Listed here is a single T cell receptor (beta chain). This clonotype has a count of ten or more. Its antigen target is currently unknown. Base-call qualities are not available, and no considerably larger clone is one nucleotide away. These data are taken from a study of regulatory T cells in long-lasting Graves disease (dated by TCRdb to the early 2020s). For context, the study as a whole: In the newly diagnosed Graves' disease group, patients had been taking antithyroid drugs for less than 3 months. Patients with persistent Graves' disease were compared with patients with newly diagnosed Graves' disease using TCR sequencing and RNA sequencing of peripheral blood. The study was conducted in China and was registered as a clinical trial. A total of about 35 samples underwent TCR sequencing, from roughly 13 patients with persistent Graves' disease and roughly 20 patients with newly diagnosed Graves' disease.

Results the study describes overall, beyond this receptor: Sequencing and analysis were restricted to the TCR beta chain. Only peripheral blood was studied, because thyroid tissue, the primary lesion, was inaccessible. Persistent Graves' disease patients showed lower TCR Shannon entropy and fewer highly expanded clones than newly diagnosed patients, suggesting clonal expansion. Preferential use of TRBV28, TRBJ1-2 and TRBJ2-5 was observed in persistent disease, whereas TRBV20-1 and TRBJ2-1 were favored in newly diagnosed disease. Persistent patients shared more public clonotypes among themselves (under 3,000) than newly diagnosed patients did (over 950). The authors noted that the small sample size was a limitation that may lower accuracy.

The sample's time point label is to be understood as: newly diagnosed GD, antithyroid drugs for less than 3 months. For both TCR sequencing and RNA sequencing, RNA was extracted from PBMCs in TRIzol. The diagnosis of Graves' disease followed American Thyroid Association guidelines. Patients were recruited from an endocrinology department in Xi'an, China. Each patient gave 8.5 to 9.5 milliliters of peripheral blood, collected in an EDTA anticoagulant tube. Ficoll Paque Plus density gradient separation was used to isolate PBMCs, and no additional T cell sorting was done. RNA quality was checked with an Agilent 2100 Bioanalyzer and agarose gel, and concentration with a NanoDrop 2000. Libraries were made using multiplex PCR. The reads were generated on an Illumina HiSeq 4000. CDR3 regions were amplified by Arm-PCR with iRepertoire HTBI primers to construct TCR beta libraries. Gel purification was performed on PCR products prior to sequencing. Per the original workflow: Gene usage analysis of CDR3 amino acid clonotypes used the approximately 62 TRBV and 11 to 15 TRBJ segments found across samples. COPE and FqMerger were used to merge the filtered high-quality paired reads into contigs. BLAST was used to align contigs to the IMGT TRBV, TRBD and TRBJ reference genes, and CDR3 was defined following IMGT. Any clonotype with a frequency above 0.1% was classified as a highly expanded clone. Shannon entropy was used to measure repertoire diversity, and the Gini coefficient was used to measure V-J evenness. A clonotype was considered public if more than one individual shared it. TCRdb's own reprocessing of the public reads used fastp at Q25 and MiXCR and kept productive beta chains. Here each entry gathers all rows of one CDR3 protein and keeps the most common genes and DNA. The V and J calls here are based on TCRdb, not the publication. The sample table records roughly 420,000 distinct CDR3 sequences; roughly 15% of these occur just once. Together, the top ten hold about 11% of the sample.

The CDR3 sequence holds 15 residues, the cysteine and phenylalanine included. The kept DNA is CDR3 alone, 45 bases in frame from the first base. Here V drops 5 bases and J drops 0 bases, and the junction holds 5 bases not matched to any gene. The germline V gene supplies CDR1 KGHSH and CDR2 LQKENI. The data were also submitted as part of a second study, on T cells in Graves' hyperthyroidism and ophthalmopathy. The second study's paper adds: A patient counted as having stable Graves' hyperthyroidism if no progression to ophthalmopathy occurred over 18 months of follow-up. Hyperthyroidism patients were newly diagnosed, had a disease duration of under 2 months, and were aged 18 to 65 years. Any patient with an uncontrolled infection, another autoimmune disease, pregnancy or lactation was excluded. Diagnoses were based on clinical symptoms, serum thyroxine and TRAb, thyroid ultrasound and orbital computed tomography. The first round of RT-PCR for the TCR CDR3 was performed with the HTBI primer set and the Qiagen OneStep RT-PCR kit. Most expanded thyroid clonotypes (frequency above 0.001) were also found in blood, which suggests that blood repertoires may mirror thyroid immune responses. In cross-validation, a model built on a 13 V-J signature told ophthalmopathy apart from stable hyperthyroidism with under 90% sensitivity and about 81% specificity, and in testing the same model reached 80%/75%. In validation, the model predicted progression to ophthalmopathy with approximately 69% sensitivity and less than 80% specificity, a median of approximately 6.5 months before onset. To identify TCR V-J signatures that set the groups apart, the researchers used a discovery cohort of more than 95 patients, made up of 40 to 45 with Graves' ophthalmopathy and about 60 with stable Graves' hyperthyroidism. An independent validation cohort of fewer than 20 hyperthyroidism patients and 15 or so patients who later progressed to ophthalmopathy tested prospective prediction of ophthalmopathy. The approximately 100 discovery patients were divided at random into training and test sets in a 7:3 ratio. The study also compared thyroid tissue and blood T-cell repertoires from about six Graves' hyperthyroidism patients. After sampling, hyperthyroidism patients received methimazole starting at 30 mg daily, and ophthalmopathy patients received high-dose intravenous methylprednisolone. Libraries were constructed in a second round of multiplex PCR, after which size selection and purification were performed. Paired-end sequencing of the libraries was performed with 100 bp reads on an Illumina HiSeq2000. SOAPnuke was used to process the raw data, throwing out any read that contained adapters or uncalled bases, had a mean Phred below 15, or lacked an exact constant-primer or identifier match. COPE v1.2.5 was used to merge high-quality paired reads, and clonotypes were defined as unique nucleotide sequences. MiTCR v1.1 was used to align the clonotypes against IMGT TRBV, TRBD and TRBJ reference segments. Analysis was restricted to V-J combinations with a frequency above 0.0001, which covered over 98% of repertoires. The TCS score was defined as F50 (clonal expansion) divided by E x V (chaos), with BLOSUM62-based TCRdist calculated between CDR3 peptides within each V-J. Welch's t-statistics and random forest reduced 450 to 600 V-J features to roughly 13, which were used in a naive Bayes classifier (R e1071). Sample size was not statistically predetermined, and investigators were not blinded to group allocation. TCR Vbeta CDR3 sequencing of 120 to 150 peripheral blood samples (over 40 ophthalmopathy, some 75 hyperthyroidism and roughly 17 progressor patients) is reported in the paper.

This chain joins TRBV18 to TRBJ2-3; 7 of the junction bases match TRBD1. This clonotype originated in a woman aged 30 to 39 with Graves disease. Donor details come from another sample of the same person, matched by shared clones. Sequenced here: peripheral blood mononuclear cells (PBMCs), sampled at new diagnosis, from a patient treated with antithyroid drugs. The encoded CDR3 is CASSSGQDSTDTQYF. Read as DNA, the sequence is TGTGCCAGCTCATCCGGACAGGATAGCACAGATACGCAGTATTTT.